A selection of T cell receptor beta chains follows, all from one sample in a study of T cell repertoires in cytomegalovirus infection. Their antigens are not known. Using its own MiXCR run on the reads, TCRdb lists one record per CDR3 protein. The sample holds a few hundred thousand distinct CDR3 sequences, just under 40% seen once. This specimen was cultured PBMCs, taken from culture after CMV antigen stimulation. Source of these receptors: a human donor in good health (CMV status not recorded). Some clones in this sample may be carry-over from other donors' samples. CDR3s include the opening cysteine and the closing phenylalanine or tryptophan. D genes are given only for firm matches. Size values are once, few and many counts, or a class for expanded clones, and some rows have none.

v_call: TRBV7-6
d_call: TRBD1
clone_size: -
j_call: TRBJ1-5
cdr3_nt: TGTGCCAGCAGCCTGACAGGGGCCCATCAGCCCCAGCATTTT
cdr3_aa: CASSLTGAHQPQHF

v_call: TRBV7-6
d_call: -
clone_size: -
j_call: TRBJ2-3
cdr3_nt: TGTGCCAGCAGCTCCAGGTGGCGGGCTCAGGGGGATACGCAGTATTTT
cdr3_aa: CASSSRWRAQGDTQYF

v_call: TRBV12-3/TRBV12-4
d_call: TRBD2
clone_size: -
j_call: TRBJ2-2
cdr3_nt: TGTGCCAGCAGCCGACGCTGGAGCGGGGAGGGCGGCGGGGAGCTGTTTTTT
cdr3_aa: CASSRRWSGEGGGELFF

v_call: TRBV7-9
d_call: -
clone_size: many
j_call: TRBJ1-1
cdr3_nt: TGTGCCAGCAGCTTAGAGGGGCTTACCTCGGAAGCTTTCTTT
cdr3_aa: CASSLEGLTSEAFF

v_call: TRBV28
d_call: -
clone_size: -
j_call: TRBJ2-3
cdr3_nt: TGTGCCAGCAGTTTATTTCTGCAGACTAGCACAGATACGCAGTATTTT
cdr3_aa: CASSLFLQTSTDTQYF

v_call: TRBV5-4
d_call: -
clone_size: few
j_call: TRBJ1-3
cdr3_nt: TGTGCCAGCAGCTTCCCCACTGGAAACACCATATATTTT
cdr3_aa: CASSFPTGNTIYF

v_call: TRBV7-8
d_call: -
clone_size: few
j_call: TRBJ2-1
cdr3_nt: TGTGCCAGCAGCCCCCCGGGGGTGGGGGAGTACAATGAGCAGTTCTTC
cdr3_aa: CASSPPGVGEYNEQFF

v_call: TRBV28
d_call: TRBD1
clone_size: -
j_call: TRBJ1-6
cdr3_nt: TGTGCCAGCAGCCCCCCGGGACAGGGGGCTTCACCCCTCCACTTT
cdr3_aa: CASSPPGQGASPLHF

v_call: TRBV7-2
d_call: -
clone_size: few
j_call: TRBJ1-6
cdr3_nt: TGTGCCAGCAGCTTAAGGCAGGGAGACGGTTCACCCCTCCACTTT
cdr3_aa: CASSLRQGDGSPLHF

v_call: TRBV12-3/TRBV12-4
d_call: -
clone_size: few
j_call: TRBJ2-1
cdr3_nt: TGTGCCAGCAGTCAGACTAAGGGGCTGTTCTTC
cdr3_aa: CASSQTKGLFF

v_call: TRBV12-3/TRBV12-4
d_call: TRBD1
clone_size: -
j_call: TRBJ2-5
cdr3_nt: TGTGCCAGCAGTTTGTTGCCCAGGGACAGCGACATACAAGAGACCCAGTACTTC
cdr3_aa: CASSLLPRDSDIQETQYF

v_call: TRBV14
d_call: -
clone_size: -
j_call: TRBJ2-4
cdr3_nt: TGTGCCAGCCAGGCTTCCCCAACTCCACGGTGGGCGTTAGCCAAAAACATTCAGTACTTC
cdr3_aa: CASQASPTPRWALAKNIQYF

v_call: TRBV7-2
d_call: TRBD2
clone_size: -
j_call: TRBJ2-7
cdr3_nt: TGTGCCAGCAGCCGCAGCGGGAGGGCCTACGAGCAGTACTTC
cdr3_aa: CASSRSGRAYEQYF

v_call: TRBV7-2
d_call: -
clone_size: -
j_call: TRBJ1-5
cdr3_nt: TGTGCCAGCACCCTGGGAGGGGGGAGTCAGCCCCAGCATTTT
cdr3_aa: CASTLGGGSQPQHF

v_call: TRBV7-3
d_call: -
clone_size: few
j_call: TRBJ1-2
cdr3_nt: TGTGCCAGCAGCTTAATGGCAGACTATGGCTACACCTTC
cdr3_aa: CASSLMADYGYTF

v_call: TRBV7-2
d_call: TRBD1
clone_size: many
j_call: TRBJ2-5
cdr3_nt: TGTGCCAGCAGCTTAGGGGCAGGGGGCCAAGAGACCCAGTACTTC
cdr3_aa: CASSLGAGGQETQYF

v_call: TRBV11-3
d_call: -
clone_size: -
j_call: TRBJ2-1
cdr3_nt: TGTGCCAGCAGCTCGGACGTAAACTACAATGAGCAGTTCTTC
cdr3_aa: CASSSDVNYNEQFF

v_call: TRBV7-2
d_call: TRBD2
clone_size: medium-sized
j_call: TRBJ2-5
cdr3_nt: TGTGCCAGCAGCTCGCGCCCGCTAGCGGGGGGACCTCAAGAGACCCAGTACTTC
cdr3_aa: CASSSRPLAGGPQETQYF

v_call: TRBV20-1
d_call: -
clone_size: -
j_call: TRBJ2-5
cdr3_nt: TGCAGTGCTAGGGAGCAGCACGCAGAGACCCAGTACTTC
cdr3_aa: CSAREQHAETQYF

v_call: TRBV7-2
d_call: -
clone_size: -
j_call: TRBJ2-7
cdr3_nt: TGTGCCAGCAGCCCAATCCAGGCCTACGAGCAGTACTTC
cdr3_aa: CASSPIQAYEQYF